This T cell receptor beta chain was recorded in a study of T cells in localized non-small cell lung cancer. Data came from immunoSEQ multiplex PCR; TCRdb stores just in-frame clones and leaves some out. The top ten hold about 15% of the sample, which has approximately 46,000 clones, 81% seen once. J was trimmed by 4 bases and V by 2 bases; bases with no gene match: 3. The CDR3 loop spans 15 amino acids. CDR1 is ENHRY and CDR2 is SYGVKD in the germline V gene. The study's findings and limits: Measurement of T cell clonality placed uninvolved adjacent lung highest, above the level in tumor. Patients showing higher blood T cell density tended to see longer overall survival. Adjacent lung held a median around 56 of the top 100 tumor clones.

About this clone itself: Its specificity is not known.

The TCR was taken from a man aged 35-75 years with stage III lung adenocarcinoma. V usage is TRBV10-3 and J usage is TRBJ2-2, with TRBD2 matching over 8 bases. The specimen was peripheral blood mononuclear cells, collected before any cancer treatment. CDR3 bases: TGTGCCATCAGTGAGGGACTAGCTTCCACCGGGGAGCTGTTTTTT. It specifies CAISEGLASTGELFF.